Described below is a single T cell receptor (beta chain) sequence and its context. Its antigen remains unknown. TCRdb keeps only in-frame clones here, not all; method: immunoSEQ multiplex PCR. The profile shows about 150,000 clones, roughly 90% of them singletons. The sample comes from a study of T cell responses to AZD1222 COVID-19 vaccine. For the study at large: Analyses pooled second doses at about 4 or about 12 weeks. Points from the study as a whole: Donors were chiefly white British, with a greater number of females, and clonal diversity was perhaps underestimated. When two AZD1222 doses had been given, Spike-specific TCR breadth and depth rose.

The CDR3 covers 16 residues. The receptor's source is an adult in good health. The sequencing used peripheral blood, collected on day 0 of AZD1222 vaccination. This rearrangement joins TRBV21-1 to TRBJ1-2. TRBV21-1 is tagged as a pseudogene. The CDR3 DNA follows: TGTGCCAGCAGCAAGTTAAGAGGGGTGGTGGGCTATGGCTACACCTTC. It specifies CASSKLRGVVGYGYTF.